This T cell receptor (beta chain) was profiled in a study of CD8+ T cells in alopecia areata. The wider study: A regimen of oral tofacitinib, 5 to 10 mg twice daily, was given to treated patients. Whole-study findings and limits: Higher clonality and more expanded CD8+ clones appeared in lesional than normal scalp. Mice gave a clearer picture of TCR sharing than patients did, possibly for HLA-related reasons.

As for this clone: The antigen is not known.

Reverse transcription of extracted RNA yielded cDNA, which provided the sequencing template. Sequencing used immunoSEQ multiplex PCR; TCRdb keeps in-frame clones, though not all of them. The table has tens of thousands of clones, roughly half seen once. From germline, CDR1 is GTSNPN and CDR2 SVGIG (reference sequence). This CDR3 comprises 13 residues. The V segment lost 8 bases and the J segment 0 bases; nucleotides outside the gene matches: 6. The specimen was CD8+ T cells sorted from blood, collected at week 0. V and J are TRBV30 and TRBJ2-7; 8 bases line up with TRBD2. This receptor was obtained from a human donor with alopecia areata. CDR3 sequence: CAGTSGSSYEQYF. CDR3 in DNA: TGTGCCGGGACGAGCGGGAGCTCCTACGAGCAGTACTTC.